These 31 T cell receptor beta chains share one sample of origin, sequenced in a study of control samples from healthy donors and cancer patients. The data were produced by immunoSEQ multiplex PCR, yet TCRdb's version contains in-frame clones alone and is incomplete. The sample has roughly 89,000 clones; about nine tenths are singletons. The sample was blood. These receptors originate from a man over 45 in good health.

The chain links TRBV27 to TRBJ2-2, with 10 bases fitting TRBD1. The V segment lost 6 bases and the J segment 0 bases; nucleotides outside the gene matches: 13. Germline loops: CDR1 MNHEY, CDR2 SMNVEV (reference sequence). This CDR3 is built from 19 residues. CDR3 nucleotides: TGTGCCAGCAGCCCTACGCGATCGACAGGGGGCTCGAACACCGGGGAGCTGTTTTTT. Its translation: CASSPTRSTGGSNTGELFF.

Here the CDR3 DNA reads TGTGCCAGCAGGGGGACATTGGACCACTCTGGAAACACCATATATTTT. Amino acids: CASRGTLDHSGNTIYF. The chain recombines TRBV11-2 with TRBJ1-3; D possibly corresponds to TRBD1 (6 bases). The CDR3 is 16 residues long. Germline assignment: CDR1 SGHAT and CDR2 FQNNGV. V lost 6 bases and J lost 0, with 15 bases in between. The full variable domain, in which reference TRBV11-2 and TRBJ1-3 provide the parts outside the CDR3, is EAGVAQSPRYKIIEKRQSVAFWCNPISGHATLYWYQQILGQGPKLLIQFQNNGVVDDSQLPKDRFSAERLKGVDSTLKIQPAKLEDSAVYLCASRGTLDHSGNTIYFGEGSWLTVV.

The chain links TRBV6-5 to TRBJ2-7, with D possibly being TRBD1 (6 bases). CDR1 and CDR2 from the germline V gene are MNHEY and SVGAGI. V was cut by 4 bases and J by 3 bases, with 10 bases left in between. The length of the CDR3 is 13 residues. The CDR3 coding sequence is TGTGCCAGCAGTTCAGGGGATAACTACGAGCAGTACTTC. This codes for CASSSGDNYEQYF.

This clone was counted a single time. V gene TRBV15 combines with J gene TRBJ1-2, with D unresolved. Germline CDR1 and CDR2: LNHNV and YYDKDF (reference sequence). Trimming cost V 1 base and J 2 bases, with 8 bases left between them. The CDR3 runs 14 residues. CDR3 loop: CATSRAQGNYGYTF. The CDR3 DNA reads as TGTGCCACCAGCAGAGCGCAAGGAAACTATGGCTACACCTTC.

The V gene is TRBV6-5, the J gene TRBJ1-5; D is undetermined. Trimming took 1 base from V and 3 from J, leaving 10 bases between them. This CDR3 is 15 amino acids long. CDR1 is MNHEY, CDR2 SVGAGI, per germline. The CDR3: CASSYFQGSNQPQHF. The DNA for the CDR3 is TGTGCCAGCAGTTACTTCCAAGGTTCCAATCAGCCCCAGCATTTT.

This clone was counted between two and nine times. The gene calls are TRBV4-1 and TRBJ1-2, with TRBD1 matching over 7 bases. J gave up 5 bases and V 4 bases, and 7 bases lay outside the gene matches. Germline V gene data show CDR1 as MGHRA and CDR2 as YSYEKL. The CDR3 consists of 14 residues. In DNA, the CDR3 is TGCGCCAGCAGCCCGGGACAGATTACTTATGGCTACACCTTC. This sequence encodes CASSPGQITYGYTF.

V is TRBV7-2 and J is TRBJ2-3; 9 bases align to TRBD2. Germline CDR1 is SGHTA and CDR2 is FQGNSA. The CDR3 consists of 17 residues. V trimming: 5 bases; J trimming: 2 bases; junction bases outside the gene matches: 11. This CDR3 is CASSLLTGLASTDTQYF. The DNA for the CDR3 is TGTGCCAGCAGCCTATTAACGGGACTAGCCTCCACAGATACGCAGTATTTT.

The chain is built from TRBV19 and TRBJ1-6; TRBD1 matches 9 bases. V dropped 5 bases and J dropped 7; count of bases not matched to a gene: 3. CDR3 length: 14 residues. CDR1 and CDR2 from the germline V gene are LNHDA and SQIVND (reference sequence). CDR3 amino acids: CASSLTGGNSPLHF. CDR3 DNA sequence: TGTGCCAGTAGTCTAACAGGGGGCAATTCACCCCTCCACTTT.

This clone occurred once. This CDR3 reads CASSLVEDYGYTF. CDR3 DNA: TGTGCCAGCAGCTTGGTAGAAGACTATGGCTACACCTTC. The rearrangement links TRBV5-4 to TRBJ1-2; no reliable D call. Trimming removed 0 bases at V and 3 bases at J, with 6 bases between. Per germline, CDR1 SGHNT and CDR2 YYREEE (reference sequence). There are 13 residues in the CDR3.

The chain joins TRBV2 to TRBJ1-3, with unresolved D. Germline V lookup: CDR1 SNHLY, CDR2 FYNNEI. V lost 4 bases to trimming and J lost 4 bases, with 8 bases between them. CDR3 length: 13 amino acids. Here the CDR3 DNA reads TGTGCCAGCAGTGGGACGAAGGGAAACACCATATATTTT. This encodes CASSGTKGNTIYF.

The chain combines TRBV5-1 with TRBJ2-5; D might be TRBD1 (5 bases). The CDR3 has 14 residues. Germline V gene data show CDR1 as SGHRS and CDR2 as YFSETQ. V gave up 1 base and J gave up 1 base, with 8 bases separating them. This chain's CDR3 is CASSLQGVQETQYF. The CDR3 bases are TGCGCCAGCAGCTTGCAAGGGGTCCAAGAGACCCAGTACTTC.

Only a few counts were recorded for this clone. The chain recombines TRBV19 with TRBJ1-4; D remains ambiguous. Between the trimmed V and J ends, which lost 6 bases and 0 bases, there was a span of 11 bases. Germline assignment: CDR1 LNHDA and CDR2 SQIVND (reference sequence). CDR3 length: 15 residues. The CDR3 nucleotides are TGTGCCAGTAGGACCGGCTTCGCAACTAATGAAAAACTGTTTTTT. Amino acid sequence: CASRTGFATNEKLFF.

The chain uses TRBV19 and TRBJ2-1, with TRBD1 matching 9 bases. The V segment lost 8 bases and the J segment 8 bases; nucleotides outside the gene matches: 10. Germline-derived CDR1 and CDR2 are LNHDA and SQIVND (reference sequence). CDR3 length equals 14 residues. The CDR3 is CASSRDRVMYEQFF. For the CDR3, the DNA is TGTGCCAGTTCTCGGGACAGGGTCATGTATGAGCAGTTCTTC.

This rearrangement joins TRBV3-1 (or the pseudogene TRBV3-2) to TRBJ1-1; D is uncertain. V lost 4 bases and J lost 5, with 5 bases in between. The CDR3 extends over 11 amino acids. Germline-derived CDR1 and CDR2 are LGHDT and YNNKEL (reference sequence). CDR3 residues: CASSRGTEAFF. In DNA form, the CDR3 reads TGTGCCAGCAGCCGGGGAACTGAAGCTTTCTTT.

This chain joins TRBV11-1 and TRBJ1-1; 7 bases match TRBD1. CDR3 length equals 15 residues. Germline CDR1 is SGHAT and CDR2 is FQDESV (reference sequence). J gave up 0 bases and V 5 bases, and 6 bases lay outside the gene matches. The CDR3 DNA reads as TGTGCCAGCAGCCCCTCGACAGGGATGAACACTGAAGCTTTCTTT. This translates into CASSPSTGMNTEAFF.

This clone was found many times. The V call is TRBV9, the J call TRBJ1-5; D remains ambiguous. Germline V gene lookup returns CDR1 SGDLS and CDR2 YYNGEE. V lost 4 bases to trimming and J lost 2 bases, with 16 bases between them. CDR3 length: 16 amino acids. CDR3 DNA: TGTGCCAGCAGCACCGGCGCAACGACTGGCAATCAGCCCCAGCATTTT. Translation gives CASSTGATTGNQPQHF.

The V and J genes are TRBV7-8 and TRBJ1-1; no firm D call. This CDR3 region has 12 residues. Looked up from germline, CDR1 is SGHVS and CDR2 is FQNEAQ. V was pared by 1 base and J by 5 bases, with 5 bases between. This chain's CDR3 is CASSLGSTEAFF. The CDR3, as DNA: TGTGCCAGCAGCTTAGGAAGTACTGAAGCTTTCTTT.

The chain has TRBV19 and TRBJ2-1, with 9 bases aligning to TRBD2. Germline V gives CDR1 LNHDA, CDR2 SQIVND (reference sequence). Germline trimming cut 8 bases from V and 6 bases from J; bases unmatched to any gene: 11. The CDR3 is 15 amino acids. CDR3 residues: CASAPLAGRVNEQFF. In DNA form, the CDR3 reads TGTGCCAGTGCACCCCTAGCGGGGAGGGTCAATGAGCAGTTCTTC.

The genes are TRBV18 and TRBJ1-2; no clear D. Germline V gene sequence: CDR1 KGHSH, CDR2 LQKENI. Trimming removed 0 bases from V and 5 bases from J, with 10 bases in between. The CDR3 is 14 amino acids. Here the CDR3 DNA reads TGTGCCAGCTCACCACCGTCAGGTGTTTATGGCTACACCTTC. Translation gives CASSPPSGVYGYTF.

The chain has TRBV5-6 and TRBJ1-1, with D possibly TRBD1 on 6 matching bases. CDR1 SGHDT and CDR2 YYEEEE come from the germline V gene. Trimming left V 0 bases short and J 7 bases short, with 10 bases between. The CDR3 loop spans 13 amino acids. CDR3 amino acids: CASSLEQGFEAFF. In DNA, the CDR3 is TGTGCCAGCAGCTTGGAGCAGGGGTTTGAAGCTTTCTTT.

This rearrangement joins TRBV5-6 to TRBJ2-3, with D unresolved. The V end lost 5 bases, the J end lost 4 bases, and 5 bases lay between the germline ends. CDR3 size: 11 residues. Germline CDR1 and CDR2: SGHDT and YYEEEE. CDR3: CASRRSDTQYF. CDR3 nucleotide sequence: TGTGCCAGCAGGAGATCAGATACGCAGTATTTT. Looking up the rest from reference TRBV5-6 and TRBJ2-3 gives the full variable domain: DAGVTQSPTHLIKTRGQQVTLRCSPKSGHDTVSWYQQALGQGPQFIFQYYEEEERQRGNFPDRFSGHQFPNYSSELNVNALLLGDSALYLCASRRSDTQYFGPGTRLTVL.

Notes on this clone: A read error may account for a junction end that differs from germline. This CDR3 is CASRYYDYEQYF. In DNA, the CDR3 is TGTGCCAGCAGGTACTATGACTACGAGCAGTACTTC. The chain is built from TRBV6-2 or TRBV6-3 and TRBJ2-7; D is undetermined. CDR3 length: 12 amino acids. Germline assignment: CDR1 MNHEY and CDR2 SVGEGT.

This clone was detected a few times. At one boundary the junction diverges from the germline segment, which might be a read error. This chain links TRBV5-6 with TRBJ1-5; no clear D. The germline gives CDR1 SGHDT, CDR2 YYEEEE. This CDR3 region has 13 residues. The CDR3 coding sequence is TGTGCCAGCAGTTTGGACGGGAATCAGCCCCAGCATTTT. It yields the protein CASSLDGNQPQHF.

This clone was observed once. CDR3 sequence reads: CASSIILAVSGLFPGGYTF. In DNA form, the CDR3 reads TGTGCCAGTAGTATTATACTGGCGGTGAGCGGGCTTTTTCCCGGGGGCTACACCTTC. V usage is TRBV19 and J usage is TRBJ1-2; D not certain. Germline assignment: CDR1 LNHDA and CDR2 SQIVND (reference sequence). Trimming stripped 3 bases from V and 8 bases from J, with 31 bases between. The CDR3 has 19 amino acids.

J is TRBJ1-1 and V is TRBV5-4; D remains unclear. Trimming removed 1 base from V and 6 bases from J, with 19 bases in between. Germline V gene lookup returns CDR1 SGHNT and CDR2 YYREEE (reference sequence). The CDR3 runs to 16 residues. In DNA, the CDR3 is TGTGCCAGCAGCTTGTCTCTTGCTACCGTTGGGTCTGAAGCTTTCTTT. It encodes CASSLSLATVGSEAFF.

The chain uses TRBV5-1 and TRBJ2-3, with 8 bases lining up with TRBD1. Looked up from germline, CDR1 is SGHRS and CDR2 is YFSETQ. The CDR3 covers 14 residues. V shed 7 bases, J shed 2 bases, and the junction held 6 bases outside the gene matches. The CDR3 loop is CASDRDRPTDTQYF. The DNA of the CDR3 is TGCGCCAGCGACCGGGACAGGCCCACAGATACGCAGTATTTT.

The CDR3 region is CASRQEWGGMDTEAFF. Here the CDR3 DNA reads TGTGCCAGCAGGCAAGAATGGGGGGGCATGGACACTGAAGCTTTCTTT. J is TRBJ1-1 and V is TRBV5-6; the D gene is possibly TRBD1 (6 bases). The V end lost 5 bases, the J end lost 3 bases, and 20 bases lay between the germline ends. The CDR3 has 16 residues. CDR1 is SGHDT, CDR2 YYEEEE, per germline.

The chain joins TRBV6-5 to TRBJ1-1, with D uncertain. V was clipped by 7 bases and J by 2 bases, with 11 bases between them. CDR3 length: 13 residues. Germline CDR1 MNHEY, CDR2 SVGAGI. The CDR3 here is CASIRAGNTEAFF. For the CDR3, the DNA is TGTGCCAGCATAAGGGCGGGTAACACTGAAGCTTTCTTT.

This rearrangement joins TRBV7-8 to TRBJ2-1; D tentatively fits TRBD1 or TRBD2 (5 bases each). The CDR3 runs 16 residues. Germline V lookup: CDR1 SGHVS, CDR2 FQNEAQ. V shed 2 bases and J shed 0 bases, with 11 bases lying between them. The CDR3: CASSLSGGVSYNEQFF. CDR3 coding DNA: TGTGCCAGCAGCTTAAGTGGGGGAGTCTCCTACAATGAGCAGTTCTTC.

The chain uses TRBV18 and TRBJ1-2, with a weak D call TRBD1 (6 bases). Trimming shortened V by 6 bases and J by 11 bases, and 19 bases separated the two germline ends. The CDR3 is 13 amino acids. Germline-derived CDR1 and CDR2 are KGHSH and LQKENI. The CDR3 is CASSPGARLVYTF. In DNA form, the CDR3 reads TGTGCCAGCTCGCCAGGGGCTCGATTGGTGTACACCTTC.

This chain joins TRBV3-1 (or the pseudogene TRBV3-2) and TRBJ1-1; possibly TRBD1 for D (5 bases). The V gene lost 6 bases and the J gene lost 3 bases, with 11 bases spanning the gap. The length of the CDR3 is 13 residues. Looked up from germline, CDR1 is LGHDT and CDR2 is YNNKEL (reference sequence). The CDR3 protein is CASRSGEHTEAFF. The DNA for the CDR3 is TGTGCCAGCAGGTCGGGGGAACACACTGAAGCTTTCTTT.